A selection of T cell receptor beta chains follows, all from one sample in a study of blood T cell repertoires in COVID-19. Sequenced by immunoSEQ multiplex PCR; TCRdb stores in-frame clones only, minus some. The sample holds approximately 130,000 clones, just over 75% seen once. Source material: peripheral blood. Source of these receptors: a human donor in a cohort sampled during active COVID-19. Each CDR3 is given with its conserved first and last residue. D genes are given only for firm matches. The size of a clone is reported for some rows only, either as once, few or many, or as a class for expanded clones.

V	J	D	size	length	DNA	CDR3
TRBV7-2	TRBJ2-7	TRBD1	-	16	TGTGCCAGCAGCTTGTCCTCCCCGGGACAGGGGGGCGAGCAGTACTTC	CASSLSSPGQGGEQYF
TRBV10-1	TRBJ1-1	TRBD1	few	15	TGCGCCAGCAGTGTCACAGGGGTCGGAGAGACTGAAGCTTTCTTT	CASSVTGVGETEAFF
TRBV7-9	TRBJ1-2	TRBD1	-	15	TGTGCCAGCAGCCGGGACAGGTTAGCTAACTATGGCTACACCTTC	CASSRDRLANYGYTF
TRBV6-5	TRBJ1-6	-	-	16	TGTGCCAGCAGTTACTCGCGGCAGGGTCATAATTCACCCCTCCACTTT	CASSYSRQGHNSPLHF
TRBV30	TRBJ1-6	-	few	13	TGTGCCTGGAGTGTGTACGGGGATTCACCCCTCCACTTT	CAWSVYGDSPLHF
TRBV6-1	TRBJ1-1	-	-	13	TGTGCCAGCAGTGAAGATTGGGAGTCTGAAGCTTTCTTT	CASSEDWESEAFF
TRBV5-1	TRBJ2-4	TRBD1	once	15	TGCGCCAGCAGCTTGGGAGGTCAGGGACAGAACATTCAGTACTTC	CASSLGGQGQNIQYF
TRBV28	TRBJ2-7	-	-	14	TGTGCCAGCAGTTTGGACGGGGGGCGGATCGAGCAGTACTTC	CASSLDGGRIEQYF
TRBV5-4	TRBJ1-6	-	-	15	TGTGCCAGCAGCTTGGACCGAGCGCGGGGTTCACCCCTCCACTTT	CASSLDRARGSPLHF
TRBV4-2	TRBJ1-3	TRBD1	-	16	TGTGCCAGCAGCCCTACAGAACAGGGGTCGGTGGACACCATATATTTT	CASSPTEQGSVDTIYF
TRBV9	TRBJ1-4	-	few	15	TGTGCCAGCAGCTCCTTCCAGGATAATAATGAAAAACTGTTTTTT	CASSSFQDNNEKLFF